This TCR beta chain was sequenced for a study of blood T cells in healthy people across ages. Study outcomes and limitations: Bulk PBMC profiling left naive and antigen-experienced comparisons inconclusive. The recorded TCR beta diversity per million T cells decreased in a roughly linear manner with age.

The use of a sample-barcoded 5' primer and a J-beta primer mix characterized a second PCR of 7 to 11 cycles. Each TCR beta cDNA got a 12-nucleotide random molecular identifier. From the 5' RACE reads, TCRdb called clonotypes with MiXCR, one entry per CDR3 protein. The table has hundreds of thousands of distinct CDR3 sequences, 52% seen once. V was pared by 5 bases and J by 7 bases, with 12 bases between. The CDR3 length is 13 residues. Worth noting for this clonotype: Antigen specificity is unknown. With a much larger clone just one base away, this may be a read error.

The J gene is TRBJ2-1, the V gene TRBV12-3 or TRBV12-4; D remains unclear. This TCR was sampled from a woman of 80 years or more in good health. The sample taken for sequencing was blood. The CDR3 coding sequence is TGTGCCAGCAGTCATCCGATAGGGAATGAGCAGTTCTTC. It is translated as CASSHPIGNEQFF.